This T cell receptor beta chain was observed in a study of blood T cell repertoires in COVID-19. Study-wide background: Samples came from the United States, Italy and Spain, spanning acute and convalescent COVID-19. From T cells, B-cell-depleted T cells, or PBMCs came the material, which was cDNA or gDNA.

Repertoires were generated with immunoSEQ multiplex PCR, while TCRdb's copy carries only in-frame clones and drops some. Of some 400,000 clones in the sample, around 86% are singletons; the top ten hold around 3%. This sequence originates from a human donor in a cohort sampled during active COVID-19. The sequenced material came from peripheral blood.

The CDR3 sequence: CASGRTGSSYNSPLHF. In DNA, the CDR3 is TGTGCCAGCGGGCGGACAGGGAGCTCCTATAATTCACCCCTCCACTTT. The V and J genes are TRBV2 and TRBJ1-6, with TRBD1 matching over 8 bases. This CDR3 has 16 residues. Germline loops: CDR1 SNHLY, CDR2 FYNNEI. V trimming: 8 bases; J trimming: 0 bases; junction bases outside the gene matches: 6. The full variable domain, its missing parts supplied by reference TRBV2 and TRBJ1-6, is EPEVTQTPSHQVTQMGQEVILRCVPISNHLYFYWYRQILGQKVEFLVSFYNNEISEKSEIFDDQFSVERPDGSNFTLKIRSTKLEDSAMYFCASGRTGSSYNSPLHFGNGTRLTVT.